One sample yielded the 21 T cell receptor beta chains listed below, sequenced in a study of monozygotic twins with inflammatory bowel disease. TCRdb reprocessed the 5' RACE reads, keeping one entry per CDR3 protein, no DNA. This repertoire includes about 110,000 distinct CDR3 sequences. Sequencing was carried out using blood. Receptors were obtained from a human donor with ulcerative colitis or Crohn's disease, or a healthy co-twin of an affected twin (not recorded which).

This sequence joins TRBV10-3 and TRBJ2-1; TCRdb picks TRBD1, but there is no DNA to check that call. Germline assignment: CDR1 ENHRY and CDR2 SYGVKD. The CDR3 extends over 14 amino acids. CDR3 loop: CAISFGQDYNEQFF.

This rearrangement joins TRBV5-1 to TRBJ1-1; TCRdb's D gene call, TRBD1, goes unchecked for lack of DNA. This CDR3 is built from 13 residues. Germline-derived CDR1 and CDR2 are SGHRS and YFSETQ. The CDR3: CASSMVGGTEAFF. Full variable domain (outside the CDR3, taken from reference TRBV5-1 and TRBJ1-1): KAGVTQTPRYLIKTRGQQVTLSCSPISGHRSVSWYQQTPGQGLQFLFEYFSETQRNKGNFPGRFSGRQFSNSRSEMNVSTLELGDSALYLCASSMVGGTEAFFGQGTRLTVV.

V and J are TRBV12-3 or TRBV12-4 and TRBJ2-7; TCRdb names TRBD1, which stays unverified in the absence of DNA. There are 14 residues in the CDR3. The CDR3: CASTRSGGTYEQYF.

The chain uses TRBV2 and TRBJ1-5; TCRdb indicates TRBD1, and absent DNA this call remains unverified. CDR1 is SNHLY and CDR2 is FYNNEI in the germline V gene. This CDR3 spans 15 amino acids. The CDR3 loop reads CASSGDRGPEQPQHF.

The chain joins TRBV28 to TRBJ1-5; lacking DNA, the TRBD1 call made by TCRdb goes unchecked. CDR1 and CDR2 (germline): MDHEN, SYDVKM. The CDR3 is made up of 12 amino acids. CDR3 in amino acids: CASSRPNQPQHF.

The rearrangement joins TRBV4-3 to TRBJ2-2; TCRdb gives TRBD2 as the D gene, but with no DNA this cannot be confirmed. CDR1 LGHNA and CDR2 YSLEER come from the germline V gene. CDR3 length: 15 residues. The CDR3: CASSQGGLPTGELFF.

The chain is built from TRBV11-3 and TRBJ2-1; there is no DNA to check the TCRdb D call of TRBD1. Germline assignment: CDR1 SGHNT and CDR2 YENEEA. This CDR3 spans 15 amino acids. This chain's CDR3 is CASSPGAGGNNEQFF.

The rearrangement links TRBV13 to TRBJ1-1. Per germline, CDR1 PRHDT and CDR2 FYEKMQ (reference sequence). This CDR3 is built from 17 residues. CDR3 loop: CASSPGGIARRDTEAFF. Based on the CDR3 plus reference TRBV13 and TRBJ1-1, the full variable domain is AAGVIQSPRHLIKEKRETATLKCYPIPRHDTVYWYQQGPGQDPQFLISFYEKMQSDKGSIPDRFSAQQFSDYHSELNMSSLELGDSALYFCASSPGGIARRDTEAFFGQGTRLTVV.

The chain employs TRBV20-1 and TRBJ2-1; TCRdb returns TRBD2, unconfirmable since there is no DNA. The CDR3 is 15 amino acids. Germline CDR1 DFQATT, CDR2 SNEGSKA (reference sequence). CDR3 in amino acids: CSASRGLGGTGEQFF.

The J gene is TRBJ2-2, the V gene TRBV7-2. Germline CDR1 SGHTA, CDR2 FQGNSA. This CDR3 is 13 amino acids long. The CDR3 region is CASSLELTGELFF.

The CDR3: CASSLAGGRAGTEQFF. The gene calls are TRBV7-2 and TRBJ2-1; TCRdb picks TRBD2, but there is no DNA to check that call. Germline values: CDR1 SGHTA, CDR2 FQGNSA. This CDR3 contains 16 residues. Filled out from reference TRBV7-2 and TRBJ2-1, the complete variable domain reads GAGVSQSPSNKVTEKGKDVELRCDPISGHTALYWYRQSLGQGLEFLIYFQGNSAPDKSGLPSDRFSAERTGGSVSTLTIQRTQQEDSAVYLCASSLAGGRAGTEQFFGPGTRLTVL.

The chain links TRBV6-1 to TRBJ2-1; the D gene TCRdb calls, TRBD1, cannot be checked with no DNA. CDR3 length: 15 amino acids. CDR1 is MNHNS, CDR2 SASEGT, per germline. The CDR3 sequence is CASSRAGAQGNEQFF.

The chain combines TRBV4-3 with TRBJ2-1; the TCRdb call, TRBD2, lacks DNA for checking. The CDR3 is 13 residues long. Germline V lookup: CDR1 LGHNA, CDR2 YSLEER. The CDR3 reads CASSQGLAGGLFF.

V and J are TRBV5-1 and TRBJ2-2; TCRdb indicates TRBD1, and absent DNA this call remains unverified. Looked up from germline, CDR1 is SGHRS and CDR2 is YFSETQ. The CDR3 extends over 16 amino acids. The CDR3 loop is CASSLRGAWNTGELFF.

This rearrangement joins TRBV7-9 to TRBJ2-1; TCRdb's D call of TRBD1 is untestable without DNA. CDR1 and CDR2 (germline): SEHNR, FQNEAQ (reference sequence). The CDR3 extends over 14 amino acids. The CDR3 protein is CASSLTGANNEQFF. Supplemented by reference TRBV7-9 and TRBJ2-1, the full variable domain reads DTGVSQNPRHKITKRGQNVTFRCDPISEHNRLYWYRQTLGQGPEFLTYFQNEAQLEKSRLLSDRFSAERPKGSFSTLEIQRTEQGDSAMYLCASSLTGANNEQFFGPGTRLTVL.

The chain uses TRBV20-1 and TRBJ2-3; TCRdb indicates TRBD2, and absent DNA this call remains unverified. The CDR3 is made up of 15 amino acids. The V gene's germline CDR1 is DFQATT and CDR2 SNEGSKA (reference sequence). CDR3 sequence reads: CSARDSPGRTDTQYF.

The J gene is TRBJ1-5, the V gene TRBV20-1. From germline, CDR1 is DFQATT and CDR2 SNEGSKA (reference sequence). CDR3 length equals 15 residues. The CDR3 sequence is CSARALGFPNQPQHF.

The CDR3 region is CASSPRGGANNEQFF. The rearrangement links TRBV12-3 or TRBV12-4 to TRBJ2-1; with no DNA, the TCRdb D assignment of TRBD1 cannot be verified. The CDR3 runs 15 residues.

The J gene is TRBJ2-1, the V gene TRBV20-1; TCRdb reports TRBD2, a call that lacks DNA to check it against. The CDR3 contains 16 residues. Germline CDR1 is DFQATT and CDR2 is SNEGSKA (reference sequence). The CDR3 is CSARDGKLAVGNEQFF.

The rearrangement joins TRBV5-4 to TRBJ1-1. The CDR3 length is 12 residues. Germline CDR1 and CDR2: SGHNT and YYREEE (reference sequence). The CDR3: CASSLGLTEAFF.

V gene TRBV5-4 combines with J gene TRBJ2-2; TCRdb reports TRBD1, a call that lacks DNA to check it against. This CDR3 contains 16 residues. Germline lookup yields CDR1 SGHNT and CDR2 YYREEE (reference sequence). CDR3 loop: CASSLAAGEVTGELFF.